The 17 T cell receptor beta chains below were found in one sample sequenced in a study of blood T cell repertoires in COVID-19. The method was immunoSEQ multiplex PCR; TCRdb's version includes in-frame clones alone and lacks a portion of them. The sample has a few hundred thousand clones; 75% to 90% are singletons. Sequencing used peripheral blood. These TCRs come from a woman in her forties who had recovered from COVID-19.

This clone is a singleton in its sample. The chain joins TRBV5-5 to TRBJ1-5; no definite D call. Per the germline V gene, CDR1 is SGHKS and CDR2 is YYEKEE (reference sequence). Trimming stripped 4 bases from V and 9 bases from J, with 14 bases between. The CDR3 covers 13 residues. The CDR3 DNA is TGTGCCAGCAGCCCTATGCCTACCGGGCCCCAGCATTTT. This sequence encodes CASSPMPTGPQHF.

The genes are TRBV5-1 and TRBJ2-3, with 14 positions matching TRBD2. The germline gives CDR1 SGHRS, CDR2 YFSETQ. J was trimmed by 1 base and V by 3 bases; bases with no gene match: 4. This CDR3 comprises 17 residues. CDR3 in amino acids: CASSSGLAGVGTDTQYF. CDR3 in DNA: TGCGCCAGCAGCTCGGGACTAGCGGGAGTCGGCACAGATACGCAGTATTTT. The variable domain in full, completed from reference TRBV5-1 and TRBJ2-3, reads KAGVTQTPRYLIKTRGQQVTLSCSPISGHRSVSWYQQTPGQGLQFLFEYFSETQRNKGNFPGRFSGRQFSNSRSEMNVSTLELGDSALYLCASSSGLAGVGTDTQYFGPGTRLTVL.

The CDR3 spells CASSHLQGDTEAFF. CDR3 coding DNA: TGTGCCAGCAGCCATTTACAGGGTGACACTGAAGCTTTCTTT. This chain connects TRBV14 to TRBJ1-1, with D possibly TRBD1 on 6 matching bases. Germline CDR1 is SGHDN and CDR2 is FVKESK. The germline V and J ends were trimmed by 3 bases and 3 bases, with 11 bases remaining between them. There are 14 residues in the CDR3.

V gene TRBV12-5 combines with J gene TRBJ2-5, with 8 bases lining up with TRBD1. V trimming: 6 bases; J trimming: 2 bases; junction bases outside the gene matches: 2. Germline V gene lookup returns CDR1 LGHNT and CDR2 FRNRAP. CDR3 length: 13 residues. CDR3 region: CASGTGEQETQYF. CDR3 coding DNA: TGTGCTAGTGGGACAGGGGAACAAGAGACCCAGTACTTC.

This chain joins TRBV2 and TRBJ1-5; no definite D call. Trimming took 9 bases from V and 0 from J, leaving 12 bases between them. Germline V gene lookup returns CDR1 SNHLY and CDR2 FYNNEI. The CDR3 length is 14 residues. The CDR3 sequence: CASRAADSNQPQHF. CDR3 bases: TGTGCCAGTAGAGCGGCAGATAGCAATCAGCCCCAGCATTTT.

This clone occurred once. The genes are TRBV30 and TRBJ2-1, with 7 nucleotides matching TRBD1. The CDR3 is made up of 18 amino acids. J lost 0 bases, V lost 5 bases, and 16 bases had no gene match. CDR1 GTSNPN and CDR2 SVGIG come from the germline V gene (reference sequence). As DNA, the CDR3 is TGTGCCTGGTCCGGGACAGCGGACCTCAGGAGCTCCTACAATGAGCAGTTCTTC. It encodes CAWSGTADLRSSYNEQFF.

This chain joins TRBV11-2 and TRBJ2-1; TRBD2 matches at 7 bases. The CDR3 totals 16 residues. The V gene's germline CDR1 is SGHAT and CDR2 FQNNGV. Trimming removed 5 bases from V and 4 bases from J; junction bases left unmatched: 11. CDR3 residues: CASSNPPSGAYNEQFF. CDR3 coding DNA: TGTGCCAGCAGCAATCCTCCTAGCGGAGCATACAATGAGCAGTTCTTC. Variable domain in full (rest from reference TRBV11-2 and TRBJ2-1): EAGVAQSPRYKIIEKRQSVAFWCNPISGHATLYWYQQILGQGPKLLIQFQNNGVVDDSQLPKDRFSAERLKGVDSTLKIQPAKLEDSAVYLCASSNPPSGAYNEQFFGPGTRLTVL.

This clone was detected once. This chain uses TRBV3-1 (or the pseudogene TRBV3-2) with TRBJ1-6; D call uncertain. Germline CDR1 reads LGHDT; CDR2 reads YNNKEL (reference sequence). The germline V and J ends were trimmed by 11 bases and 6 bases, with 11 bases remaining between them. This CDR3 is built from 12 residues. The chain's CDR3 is CACGSANSPLHF. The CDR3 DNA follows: TGTGCCTGCGGTTCTGCTAATTCACCCCTCCACTTT.

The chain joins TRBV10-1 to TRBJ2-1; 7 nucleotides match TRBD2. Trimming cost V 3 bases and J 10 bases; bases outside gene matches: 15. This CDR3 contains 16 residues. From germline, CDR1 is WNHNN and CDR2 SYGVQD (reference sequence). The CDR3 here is CASSDSSSGEAVEQFF. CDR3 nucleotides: TGCGCCAGCAGTGACTCATCAAGCGGGGAGGCTGTCGAGCAGTTCTTC.

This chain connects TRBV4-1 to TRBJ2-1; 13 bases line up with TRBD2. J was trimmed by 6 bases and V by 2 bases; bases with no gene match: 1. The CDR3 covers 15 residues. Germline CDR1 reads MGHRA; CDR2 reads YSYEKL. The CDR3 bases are TGCGCCAGCAGCCAAAGACTAGCGGGGGGCAATGAGCAGTTCTTC. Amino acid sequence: CASSQRLAGGNEQFF.

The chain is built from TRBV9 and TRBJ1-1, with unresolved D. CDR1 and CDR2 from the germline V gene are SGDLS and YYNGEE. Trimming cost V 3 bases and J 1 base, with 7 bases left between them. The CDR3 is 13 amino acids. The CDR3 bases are TGTGCCAGCAGCGAGACACCGAACACTGAAGCTTTCTTT. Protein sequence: CASSETPNTEAFF.

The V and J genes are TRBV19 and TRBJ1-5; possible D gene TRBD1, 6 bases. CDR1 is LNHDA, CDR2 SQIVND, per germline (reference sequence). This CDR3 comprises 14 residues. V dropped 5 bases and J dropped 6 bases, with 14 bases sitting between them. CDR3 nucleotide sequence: TGTGCCAGTAGTGCAACAGGGTCGATTCAGCCCCAGCATTTT. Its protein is CASSATGSIQPQHF.

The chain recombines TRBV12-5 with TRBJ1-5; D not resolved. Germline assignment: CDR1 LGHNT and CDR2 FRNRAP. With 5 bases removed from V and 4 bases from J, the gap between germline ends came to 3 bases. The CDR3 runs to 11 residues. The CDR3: CASGTNQPQHF. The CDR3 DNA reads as TGTGCTAGTGGTACAAATCAGCCCCAGCATTTT.

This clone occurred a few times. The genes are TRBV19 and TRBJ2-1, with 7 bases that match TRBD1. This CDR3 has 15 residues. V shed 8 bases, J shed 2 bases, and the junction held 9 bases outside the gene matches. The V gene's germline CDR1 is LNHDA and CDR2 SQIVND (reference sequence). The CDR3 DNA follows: TGTGCCAGTCAGTACAGGGGATCGGCCTACAATGAGCAGTTCTTC. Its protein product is CASQYRGSAYNEQFF.

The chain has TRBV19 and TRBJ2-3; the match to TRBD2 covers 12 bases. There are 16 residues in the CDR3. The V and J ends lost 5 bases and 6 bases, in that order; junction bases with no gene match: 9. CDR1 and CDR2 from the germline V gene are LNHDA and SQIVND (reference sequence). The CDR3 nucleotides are TGTGCCAGTAGTGCGGCTAGCGGGGGGGGACGCGATACGCAGTATTTT. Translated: CASSAASGGGRDTQYF.

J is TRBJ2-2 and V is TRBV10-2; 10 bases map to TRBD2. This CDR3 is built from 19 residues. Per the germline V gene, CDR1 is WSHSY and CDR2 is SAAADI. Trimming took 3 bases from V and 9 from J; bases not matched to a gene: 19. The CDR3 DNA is TGCGCCAGCAGTGAACGGTTTGGTAGCGGGGGGCCAGACTCCCGGGAGCTGTTTTTT. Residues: CASSERFGSGGPDSRELFF.

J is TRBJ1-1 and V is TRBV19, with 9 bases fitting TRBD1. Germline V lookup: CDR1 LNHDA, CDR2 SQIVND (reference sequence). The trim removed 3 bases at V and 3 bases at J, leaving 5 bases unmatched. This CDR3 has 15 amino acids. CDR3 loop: CASSIDRGVHTEAFF. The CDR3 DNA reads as TGTGCCAGTAGTATTGACAGGGGGGTACACACTGAAGCTTTCTTT.